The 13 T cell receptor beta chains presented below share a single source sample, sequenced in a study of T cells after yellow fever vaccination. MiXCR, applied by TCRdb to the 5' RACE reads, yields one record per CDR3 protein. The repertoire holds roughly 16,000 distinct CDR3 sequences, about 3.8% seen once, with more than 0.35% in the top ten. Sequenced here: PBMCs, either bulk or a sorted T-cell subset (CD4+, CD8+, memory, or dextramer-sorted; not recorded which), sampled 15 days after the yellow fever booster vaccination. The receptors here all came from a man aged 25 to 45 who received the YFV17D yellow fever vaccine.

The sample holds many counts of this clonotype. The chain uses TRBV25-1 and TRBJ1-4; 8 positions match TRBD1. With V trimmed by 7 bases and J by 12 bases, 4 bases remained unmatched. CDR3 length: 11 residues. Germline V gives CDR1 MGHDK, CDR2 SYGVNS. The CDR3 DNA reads TGTGCCAGCAAGACAGGGGAGGAACTGTTTTTT. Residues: CASKTGEELFF.

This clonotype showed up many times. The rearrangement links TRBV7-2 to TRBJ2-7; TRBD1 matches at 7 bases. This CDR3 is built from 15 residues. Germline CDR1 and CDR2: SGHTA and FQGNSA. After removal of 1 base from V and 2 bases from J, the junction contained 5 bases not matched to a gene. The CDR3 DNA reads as TGTGCCAGCAGCTTAGACAGGGGCCTCACCTACGAGCAGTACTTC. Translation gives CASSLDRGLTYEQYF.

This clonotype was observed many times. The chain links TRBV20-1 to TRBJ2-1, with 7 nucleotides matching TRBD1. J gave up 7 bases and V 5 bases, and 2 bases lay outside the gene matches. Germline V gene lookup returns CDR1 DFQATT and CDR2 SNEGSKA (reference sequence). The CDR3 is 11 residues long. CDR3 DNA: TGCAGTGCTGACAGGGTTAATGAGCAGTTCTTC. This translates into CSADRVNEQFF.

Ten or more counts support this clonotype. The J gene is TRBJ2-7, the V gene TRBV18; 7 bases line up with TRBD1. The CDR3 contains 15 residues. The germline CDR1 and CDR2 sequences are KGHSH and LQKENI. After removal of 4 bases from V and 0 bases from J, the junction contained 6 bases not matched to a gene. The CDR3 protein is CASSRQGSRSYEQYF. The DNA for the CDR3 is TGTGCCAGCTCACGACAGGGTTCCCGCTCCTACGAGCAGTACTTC.

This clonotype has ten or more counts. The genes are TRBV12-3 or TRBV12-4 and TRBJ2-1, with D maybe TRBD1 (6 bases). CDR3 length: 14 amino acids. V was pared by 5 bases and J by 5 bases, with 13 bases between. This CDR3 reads CASSNRARNNEQFF. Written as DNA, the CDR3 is TGTGCCAGCAGTAACAGGGCCCGAAACAATGAGCAGTTCTTC.

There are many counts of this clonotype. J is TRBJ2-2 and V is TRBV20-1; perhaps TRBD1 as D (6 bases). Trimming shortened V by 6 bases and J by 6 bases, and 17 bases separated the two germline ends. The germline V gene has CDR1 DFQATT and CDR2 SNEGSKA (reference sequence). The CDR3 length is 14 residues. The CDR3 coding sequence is TGCAGTGCCTCGGGACATCGGTCACCCGGGGAGCTGTTTTTT. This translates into CSASGHRSPGELFF.

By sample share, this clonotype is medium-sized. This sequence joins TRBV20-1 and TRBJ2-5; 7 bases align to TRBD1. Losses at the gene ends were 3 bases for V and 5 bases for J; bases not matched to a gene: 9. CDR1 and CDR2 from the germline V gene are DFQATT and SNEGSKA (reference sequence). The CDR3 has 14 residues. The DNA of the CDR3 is TGCAGTGCTAGTTTACAGACAGGGCAGGAGACCCAGTACTTC. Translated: CSASLQTGQETQYF.

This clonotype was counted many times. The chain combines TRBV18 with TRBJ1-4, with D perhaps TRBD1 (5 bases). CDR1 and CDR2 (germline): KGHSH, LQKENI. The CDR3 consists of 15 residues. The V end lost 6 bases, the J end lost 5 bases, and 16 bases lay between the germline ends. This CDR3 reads CASSPTQVFNEKLFF. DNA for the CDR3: TGTGCCAGCTCTCCTACACAGGTTTTCAATGAAAAACTGTTTTTT.

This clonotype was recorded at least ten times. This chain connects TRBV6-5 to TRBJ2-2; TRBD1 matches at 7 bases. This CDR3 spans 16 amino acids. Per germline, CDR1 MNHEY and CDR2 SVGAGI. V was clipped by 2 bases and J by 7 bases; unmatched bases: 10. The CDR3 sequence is CASSYARTGLGGELFF. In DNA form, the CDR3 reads TGTGCCAGCAGTTACGCAAGGACAGGCCTCGGCGGGGAGCTGTTTTTT.

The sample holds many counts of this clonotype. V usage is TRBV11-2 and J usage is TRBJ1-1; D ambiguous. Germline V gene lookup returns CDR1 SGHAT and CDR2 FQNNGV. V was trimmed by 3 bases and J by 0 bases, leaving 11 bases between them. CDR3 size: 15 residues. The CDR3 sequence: CASSFPPRMNTEAFF. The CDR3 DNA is TGTGCCAGCAGCTTCCCTCCCAGGATGAACACTGAAGCTTTCTTT.

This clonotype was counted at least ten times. CDR3 coding DNA: TGTGCCAGCACCCCTAGAGACAGGACCTACGAGCAGTACTTC. It translates to CASTPRDRTYEQYF. This chain joins TRBV2 and TRBJ2-7; TRBD1 might be the D (6 bases). From germline, CDR1 is SNHLY and CDR2 FYNNEI. The length of the CDR3 is 14 residues. V lost 7 bases, J lost 2 bases, and 15 bases lay in between.

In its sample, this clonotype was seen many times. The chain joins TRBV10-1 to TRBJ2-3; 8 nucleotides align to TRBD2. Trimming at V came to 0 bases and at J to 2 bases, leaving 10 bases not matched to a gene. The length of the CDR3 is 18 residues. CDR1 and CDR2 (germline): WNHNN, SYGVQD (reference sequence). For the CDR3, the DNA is TGCGCCAGCAGTGAGTCGAATGCTGTAGCGGGGTACACAGATACGCAGTATTTT. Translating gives CASSESNAVAGYTDTQYF.

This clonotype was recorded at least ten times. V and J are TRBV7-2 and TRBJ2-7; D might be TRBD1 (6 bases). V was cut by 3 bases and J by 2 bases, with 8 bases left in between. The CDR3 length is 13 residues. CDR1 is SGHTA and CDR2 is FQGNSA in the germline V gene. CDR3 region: CASSFDRTYEQYF. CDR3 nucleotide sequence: TGTGCCAGCAGCTTCGACAGGACCTACGAGCAGTACTTC.